A selection of T cell receptor beta chains follows, all from one sample in a study of blood T cell repertoires in COVID-19. Using immunoSEQ multiplex PCR, the repertoire was profiled, and TCRdb retains in-frame clones only, with some absent. There are roughly 220,000 clones in the sample; 80% to 85% occur only once, and less than 2.5% lies in the top ten. The specimen was peripheral blood. These receptors all stem from a woman in her sixties or seventies with acute or convalescent COVID-19. The CDR3 runs from the conserved cysteine through the conserved F or W. Fields, in order: clone size, CDR3 length, D gene, V gene, J gene, CDR3 DNA, CDR3 protein. A D gene is named only where the DNA matches it firmly. A row's size may be missing; if present it is once, few, many or a size class.

-	16	-	TRBV3-1/TRBV3-2	TRBJ2-5	TGTGCCAGCAGCCCCAAGCCCCCAAACCCGGGAGAGACCCAGTACTTC	CASSPKPPNPGETQYF
-	16	TRBD1	TRBV4-2	TRBJ2-7	TGTGCCAGCAGCCAAGCTTCCGGACAGGGGACCTACGAGCAGTACTTC	CASSQASGQGTYEQYF
-	16	-	TRBV30	TRBJ1-3	TGTGCCTGGAGTGTCAGGGGACCGGGTTATGGAAACACCATATATTTT	CAWSVRGPGYGNTIYF
-	18	TRBD2	TRBV11-2	TRBJ2-1	TGTGCCAGCAGCTTGGGCAGGTACAGCGGGGGGTTCTACAATGAGCAGTTCTTC	CASSLGRYSGGFYNEQFF
-	15	TRBD1	TRBV6-5	TRBJ1-1	TGTGCCAGCAGACCGGACAGGTCATGGTCTACTGAAGCTTTCTTT	CASRPDRSWSTEAFF
-	14	-	TRBV28	TRBJ2-1	TGTGCCAGCAGTTCCCGCTATGGGAGGAATGAGCAGTTCTTC	CASSSRYGRNEQFF
-	14	TRBD1	TRBV6-5	TRBJ2-5	TGTGCCAGCACTCAGGACAGGGGACGAAAGACCCAGTACTTC	CASTQDRGRKTQYF
few	14	-	TRBV11-2	TRBJ2-1	TGTGCCAGCAGCTTAAGTACTAGTCGGAATGAGCAGTTCTTC	CASSLSTSRNEQFF
-	16	TRBD1	TRBV5-1	TRBJ2-3	TGCGCCAGCAGCCCCCTAGGGGGACAGGGTATTAATACGCAGTATTTT	CASSPLGGQGINTQYF
few	16	-	TRBV3-1/TRBV3-2	TRBJ1-1	TGTGCCAGCAGCCAAGATGGAGAGGGGGTGAACACTGAAGCTTTCTTT	CASSQDGEGVNTEAFF
-	14	TRBD1	TRBV9	TRBJ1-3	TGTGCCAGCAGCTTACGGGACAGTGGAAACACCATATATTTT	CASSLRDSGNTIYF
-	15	TRBD2	TRBV5-4	TRBJ2-2	TGTGCCAGCACTCCTAGCGGGGGAAACACCGGGGAGCTGTTTTTT	CASTPSGGNTGELFF